This TCR beta chain was identified during a study of sequential checkpoint blockade in melanoma. Study-wide background: First-line arms were nivolumab then ipilimumab, or the reverse, randomized 1:1. Maintenance nivolumab came after either treatment sequence.

The length of the CDR3 is 15 residues. The treatment was: randomized to nivolumab then ipilimumab (arm A) or the reverse (arm B). DNA-damaging chemotherapy had not been given to any patient beforehand. Live CD3+CD8+ CD19− CD56− cells were sorted from PBMCs. Sequencing was performed with immunoSEQ multiplex PCR; in TCRdb, only in-frame clones are kept and a portion is missing. The sample has 4,500 or so clones; roughly 50% are singletons. The sample here was CD8+ T cells sorted from blood (inferred from file names), taken from a patient given nivolumab and ipilimumab in sequence. This receptor was identified in a human donor with melanoma. The chain uses TRBV21-1 and TRBJ2-3; TRBD1 is the table's D call and was not checked against the DNA. TRBV21-1 represents a pseudogene. CDR3 in amino acids: CASSGQGSCTDTQYF. The CDR3 nucleotides read TGTGCCAGCAGCGGACAGGGTAGTTGCACAGATACGCAGTATTTT.